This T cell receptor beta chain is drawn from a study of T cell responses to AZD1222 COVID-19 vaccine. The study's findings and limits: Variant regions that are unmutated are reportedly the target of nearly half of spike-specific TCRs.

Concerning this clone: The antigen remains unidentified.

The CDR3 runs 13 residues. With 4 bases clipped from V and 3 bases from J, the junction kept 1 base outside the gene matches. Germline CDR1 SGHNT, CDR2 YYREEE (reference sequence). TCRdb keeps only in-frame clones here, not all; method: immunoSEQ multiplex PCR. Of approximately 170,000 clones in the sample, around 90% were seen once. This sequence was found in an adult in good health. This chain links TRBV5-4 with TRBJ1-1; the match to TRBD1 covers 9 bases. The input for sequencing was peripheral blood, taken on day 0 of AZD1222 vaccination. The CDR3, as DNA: TGTGCCAGCAGCCGGGACAGGGACACTGAAGCTTTCTTT. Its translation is CASSRDRDTEAFF. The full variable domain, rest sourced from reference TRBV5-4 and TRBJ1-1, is ETGVTQSPTHLIKTRGQQVTLRCSSQSGHNTVSWYQQALGQGPQFIFQYYREEENGRGNFPPRFSGLQFPNYSSELNVNALELDDSALYLCASSRDRDTEAFFGQGTRLTVV.